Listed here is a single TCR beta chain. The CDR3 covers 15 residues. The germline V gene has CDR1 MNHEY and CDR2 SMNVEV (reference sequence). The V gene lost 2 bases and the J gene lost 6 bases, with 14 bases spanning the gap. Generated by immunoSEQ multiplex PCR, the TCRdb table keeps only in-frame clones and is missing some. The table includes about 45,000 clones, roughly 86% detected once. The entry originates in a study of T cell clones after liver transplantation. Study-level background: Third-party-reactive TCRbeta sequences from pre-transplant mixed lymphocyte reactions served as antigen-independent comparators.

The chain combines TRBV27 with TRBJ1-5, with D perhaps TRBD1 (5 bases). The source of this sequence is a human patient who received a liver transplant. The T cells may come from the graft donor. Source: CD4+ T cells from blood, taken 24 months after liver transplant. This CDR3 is CASSLGAGYRQPQHF. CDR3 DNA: TGTGCCAGCAGTTTAGGGGCAGGGTATCGTCAGCCCCAGCATTTT.